The 22 T cell receptor beta chains below all came from one sample that was sequenced in a study of breast tumors, draining lymph nodes, adjacent tissues. The lymph nodes were axillary draining lymph nodes from breast cancer patients. TCRdb re-analysed the multiplex PCR reads in MiXCR, keeping a single row per CDR3 protein. The sample holds 150,000 to 200,000 distinct CDR3 sequences; 30% to 35% are singletons and the top ten take approximately 4.2%. The sequencing input was axillary lymph node tissue. These receptors came from a female donor with breast cancer. Some clones in this sample may be carry-over from other donors' samples.

As to this clonotype: Just one base apart from a much larger clone, this may be a read error. CDR3 protein: CASSLMGTTEAFF. The CDR3 bases are TGTGCCAGCAGCTTGATGGGGACCACTGAAGCTTTCTTT. This sequence joins TRBV5-6 and TRBJ1-1, with D possibly matching TRBD1 (5 bases). Trimming shortened V by 1 base and J by 4 bases, and 8 bases separated the two germline ends. The CDR3 covers 13 residues. From germline, CDR1 is SGHDT and CDR2 YYEEEE.

This clonotype was seen ten or more times. This sequence joins TRBV9 and TRBJ2-3, with D perhaps matching TRBD1 (6 bases). This CDR3 is 18 amino acids long. The germline V and J ends were trimmed by 1 base and 4 bases, with 22 bases remaining between them. The germline gives CDR1 SGDLS, CDR2 YYNGEE. This CDR3 is CASSVPQGYGDGSDTQYF. CDR3 in DNA: TGTGCCAGCAGCGTACCTCAGGGGTACGGCGATGGATCAGATACGCAGTATTTT.

In this sample, this clonotype turned up a few times. A read error may be the cause here, since a much bigger clone is one base away. The chain combines TRBV6-5 with TRBJ2-5; 8 bases are a match to TRBD1. The CDR3 loop spans 14 amino acids. Germline trimming cut 6 bases from V and 2 bases from J; bases unmatched to any gene: 5. Looked up from germline, CDR1 is MNHEY and CDR2 is SVGAGI. CDR3 coding DNA: TGTGCCAGCAGCCCAGGGGGCCGGCAAGAGACCCAGTACTTC. It is translated as CASSPGGRQETQYF.

This clonotype has a count of ten or more. The chain carries TRBV7-3 and TRBJ2-1; possible D gene TRBD1, 6 bases. Germline V gene lookup returns CDR1 SGHTA and CDR2 FQGTGA. V was pared by 1 base and J by 0 bases, with 7 bases between. The CDR3 spans 15 residues. CDR3 residues: CASSLIGGSYNEQFF. Here the CDR3 DNA reads TGTGCCAGCAGCTTAATAGGGGGCTCCTACAATGAGCAGTTCTTC.

This clonotype was recorded at least ten times. The gene calls are TRBV4-1 and TRBJ2-2, with 11 bases that match TRBD1. J was trimmed by 6 bases and V by 2 bases; bases with no gene match: 8. CDR3 length equals 17 residues. Germline CDR1 is MGHRA and CDR2 is YSYEKL. The DNA for the CDR3 is TGCGCCAGCAGCCAAAATTCGGACAGGGGGCGAGCCGGGGAGCTGTTTTTT. Translation gives CASSQNSDRGRAGELFF.

V gene TRBV10-3 combines with J gene TRBJ1-3, with TRBD1 matching 8 bases. The J segment lost 11 bases and the V segment lost 10 bases, leaving 4 bases of the junction unmatched. The CDR3 length is 10 residues. Germline values: CDR1 ENHRY, CDR2 SYGVKD. CDR3 region: CATTGVAIYF. In DNA, the CDR3 is TGTGCCACGACAGGGGTGGCCATATATTTT.

Turning to this clonotype: One junction end does not reproduce the germline sequence, and a read error may be involved. The chain recombines TRBV20-1 with TRBJ2-7, with 7 bases identical to TRBD1. Germline-derived CDR1 and CDR2 are DFQATT and SNEGSKA (reference sequence). CDR3 length: 14 residues. Here the CDR3 DNA reads TGCAGTGCTCAGTACTCCGGGACAGTTTCCGAGCGGTACTTC. This codes for CSAQYSGTVSERYF.

The sample holds many counts of this clonotype. This sequence joins TRBV6-6 and TRBJ2-1; 8 bases fit TRBD2. Germline-derived CDR1 and CDR2 are MNHNY and SVGAGI (reference sequence). V shed 6 bases and J 10 bases; nucleotides not matched to a gene: 8. The CDR3 has 13 residues. CDR3 nucleotide sequence: TGTGCCAGCAGACCCGGGCGACTAGCGGAGCAGTTCTTC. It translates to CASRPGRLAEQFF.

A remark on this clonotype: This may be a read error: a much more frequent sequence differs by one nucleotide. The V and J genes are TRBV12-3 or TRBV12-4 and TRBJ2-1; D is unclear. This CDR3 comprises 13 residues. V lost 4 bases and J lost 9, with 13 bases in between. CDR3 sequence reads: CASSSGPVGEQFF. The DNA for the CDR3 is TGTGCCAGCAGTTCCGGACCAGTCGGTGAGCAGTTCTTC.

The table lists this clonotype with many counts. The CDR3 loop is CSVDRGGETQYF. CDR3 bases: TGCAGCGTTGACAGGGGAGGAGAGACCCAGTACTTC. The rearrangement joins TRBV29-1 to TRBJ2-5, with D possibly being TRBD1 or TRBD2 (6 bases each). CDR1 and CDR2 (germline): SQVTM, ANQGSEA. This CDR3 comprises 12 residues. The V gene lost 3 bases and the J gene lost 4 bases, with 9 bases spanning the gap.

The J gene is TRBJ2-2, the V gene TRBV24-1; D may be TRBD2 (6 bases). Trimming shortened V by 1 base and J by 8 bases, and 10 bases separated the two germline ends. Germline loops: CDR1 KGHDR, CDR2 SFDVKD. The CDR3 extends over 14 amino acids. In DNA form, the CDR3 reads TGTGCCACCAGTGATTTTCTTCTAGCGGGGGAGCTGTTTTTT. As protein: CATSDFLLAGELFF.

Of note for this clonotype: Lacking the conserved final phenylalanine or tryptophan, this CDR3 likely reflects a read error. The gene calls are TRBV18 and TRBJ2-7; D gene ambiguous. CDR1 KGHSH and CDR2 LQKENI come from the germline V gene. This CDR3 region has 11 residues. Trimming took 3 bases from V and 2 from J, leaving 2 bases between them. This CDR3 is CASSPTYEQYL. CDR3 DNA sequence: TGTGCCAGCTCACCGACCTACGAGCAGTACCTC.

This clonotype was counted ten times or more. The chain employs TRBV3-1 and TRBJ1-5, with no clear D. V lost 1 base and J 6 bases, leaving 10 bases between the germline ends. CDR1 and CDR2 (germline): LGHDT, YNNKEL (reference sequence). The CDR3 length is 14 residues. CDR3: CASSQGEGLQPQHF. The CDR3 bases are TGTGCCAGCAGCCAAGGAGAAGGGCTTCAGCCCCAGCATTTT. The whole variable domain, remainder taken from reference TRBV3-1 and TRBJ1-5, is DTAVSQTPKYLVTQMGNDKSIKCEQNLGHDTMYWYKQDSKKFLKIMFSYNNKELIINETVPNRFSPKSPDKAHLNLHINSLELGDSAVYFCASSQGEGLQPQHFGDGTRLSIL.

This clonotype was counted only a few times. This chain connects TRBV9 to TRBJ2-1; 9 bases are shared with TRBD2. J was trimmed by 7 bases and V by 4 bases; bases with no gene match: 9. CDR3 length equals 15 residues. Germline CDR1 reads SGDLS; CDR2 reads YYNGEE. The CDR3 loop is CASSFPSGELNEQFF. The CDR3 bases are TGTGCCAGCAGCTTCCCTAGCGGGGAGTTGAATGAGCAGTTCTTC.

About this clonotype: Since the CDR3 does not end with the conserved phenylalanine or tryptophan, this likely comes from a read error. The V call is TRBV20-1, the J call TRBJ1-2; no clear D. The CDR3 runs 14 residues. CDR1 is DFQATT and CDR2 is SNEGSKA in the germline V gene (reference sequence). CDR3 DNA: TGCGGTGCTCAATCCGTGGGAGCTAACTATGGCTACACCCTC. It is translated as CGAQSVGANYGYTL.

This clonotype was picked up many times. This rearrangement joins TRBV6-5 to TRBJ1-4; 9 bases align to TRBD1. The germline gives CDR1 MNHEY, CDR2 SVGAGI. Trimming at V came to 7 bases and at J to 8 bases, leaving 8 bases not matched to a gene. There are 14 residues in the CDR3. The CDR3: CASTPGQGREKLFF. Here the CDR3 DNA reads TGTGCCAGCACCCCGGGACAGGGTCGGGAAAAACTGTTTTTT.

This clonotype was observed at least ten times. The chain uses TRBV12-3 or TRBV12-4 and TRBJ1-3; no clear D. V lost 5 bases and J 1 base, leaving 15 bases between the germline ends. The CDR3 extends over 16 amino acids. Here the CDR3 DNA reads TGTGCCAGCAGTCCCGGGCCCCGAGGGTCTGGAAACACCATATATTTT. Protein product: CASSPGPRGSGNTIYF.

In this sample, this clonotype turned up many times. V and J are TRBV20-1 and TRBJ2-5, with 10 bases lining up with TRBD1. Germline V gives CDR1 DFQATT, CDR2 SNEGSKA (reference sequence). V lost 5 bases, J lost 1 base, and 1 base stayed unmatched. The CDR3 is 13 amino acids. The DNA of the CDR3 is TGCAGTGCTGGACAGGGGGTCCAAGAGACCCAGTACTTC. It translates to CSAGQGVQETQYF.

In its sample, this clonotype was seen many times. The CDR3 sequence: CASSSTGTHPGDTQYF. The DNA for the CDR3 is TGTGCCAGCAGCTCAACCGGGACTCACCCGGGGGATACGCAGTATTTT. This chain connects TRBV7-2 to TRBJ2-3, with a weak D call TRBD2 (6 bases). V dropped 4 bases and J dropped 6 bases, with 20 bases sitting between them. This CDR3 comprises 16 residues. The germline gives CDR1 SGHTA, CDR2 FQGNSA.

This clonotype was detected ten times or more. The chain uses TRBV4-2 and TRBJ1-2; a possible D gene is TRBD1 (5 bases). Germline V CDR1 and CDR2: LGHNA, YNFKEQ. V was cut by 0 bases and J by 3 bases, with 8 bases left in between. The CDR3 is 14 amino acids. CDR3 nucleotides: TGTGCCAGCAGCCAAGAACAGGCGGACTATGGCTACACCTTC. This translates into CASSQEQADYGYTF.

The V call is TRBV18, the J call TRBJ2-1; D gene ambiguous. Looked up from germline, CDR1 is KGHSH and CDR2 is LQKENI. This CDR3 spans 11 amino acids. The V and J ends lost 4 bases and 11 bases respectively, with 9 bases between them. Written as DNA, the CDR3 is TGTGCCAGCTCACGTGGTGGTAAGCAGTTCTTC. It is translated as CASSRGGKQFF. Supplemented by reference TRBV18 and TRBJ2-1, the full variable domain reads NAGVMQNPRHLVRRRGQEARLRCSPMKGHSHVYWYRQLPEEGLKFMVYLQKENIIDESGMPKERFSAEFPKEGPSILRIQQVVRGDSAAYFCASSRGGKQFFGPGTRLTVL.

This clonotype occurred many times. A much bigger clone sits one base away, suggesting this may be a read error. For the CDR3, the DNA is TGTGCCACCAGTGATTCGGCACAGATCTATGGCTACATCTTC. It encodes CATSDSAQIYGYIF. The genes are TRBV24-1 and TRBJ1-2, with D unclear. Germline-derived CDR1 and CDR2 are KGHDR and SFDVKD. This CDR3 has 14 amino acids.